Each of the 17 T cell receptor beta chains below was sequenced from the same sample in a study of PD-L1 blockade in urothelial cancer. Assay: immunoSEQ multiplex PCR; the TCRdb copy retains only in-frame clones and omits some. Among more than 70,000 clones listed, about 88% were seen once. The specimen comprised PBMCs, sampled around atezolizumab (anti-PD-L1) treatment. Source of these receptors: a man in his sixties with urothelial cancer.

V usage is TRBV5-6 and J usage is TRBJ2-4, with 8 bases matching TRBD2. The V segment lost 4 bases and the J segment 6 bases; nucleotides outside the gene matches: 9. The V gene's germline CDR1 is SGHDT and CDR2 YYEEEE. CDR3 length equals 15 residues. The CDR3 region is CASSPDAGGGNIQYF. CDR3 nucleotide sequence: TGTGCCAGCAGCCCCGACGCGGGGGGCGGAAACATTCAGTACTTC.

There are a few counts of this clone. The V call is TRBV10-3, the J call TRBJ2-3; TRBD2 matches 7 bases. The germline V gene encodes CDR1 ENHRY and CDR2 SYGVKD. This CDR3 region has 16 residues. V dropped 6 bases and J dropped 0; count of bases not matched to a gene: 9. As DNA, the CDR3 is TGTGCCATCAGCAGCACGGGAGGAGCTAGCACAGATACGCAGTATTTT. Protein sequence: CAISSTGGASTDTQYF.

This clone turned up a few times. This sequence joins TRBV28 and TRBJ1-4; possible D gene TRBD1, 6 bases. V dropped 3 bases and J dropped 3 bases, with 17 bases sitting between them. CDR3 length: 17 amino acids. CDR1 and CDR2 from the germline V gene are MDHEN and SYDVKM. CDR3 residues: CASSLWGQGTANEKLFF. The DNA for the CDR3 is TGTGCCAGCAGTTTGTGGGGTCAGGGGACGGCTAATGAAAAACTGTTTTTT. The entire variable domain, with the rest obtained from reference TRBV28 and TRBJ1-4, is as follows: DVKVTQSSRYLVKRTGEKVFLECVQDMDHENMFWYRQDPGLGLRLIYFSYDVKMKEKGDIPEGYSVSREKKERFSLILESASTNQTSMYLCASSLWGQGTANEKLFFGSGTQLSVL.

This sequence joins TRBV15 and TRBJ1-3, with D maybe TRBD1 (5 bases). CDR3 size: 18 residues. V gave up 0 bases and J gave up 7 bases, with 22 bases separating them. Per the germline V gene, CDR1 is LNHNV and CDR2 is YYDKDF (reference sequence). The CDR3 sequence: CATSRDGGGGAGSNTIYF. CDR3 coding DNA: TGTGCCACCAGCAGAGATGGTGGGGGGGGAGCTGGTAGTAACACCATATATTTT. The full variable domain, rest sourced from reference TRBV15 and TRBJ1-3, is DAMVIQNPRYQVTQFGKPVTLSCSQTLNHNVMYWYQQKSSQAPKLLFHYYDKDFNNEADTPDNFQSRRPNTSFCFLDIRSPGLGDTAMYLCATSRDGGGGAGSNTIYFGEGSWLTVV.

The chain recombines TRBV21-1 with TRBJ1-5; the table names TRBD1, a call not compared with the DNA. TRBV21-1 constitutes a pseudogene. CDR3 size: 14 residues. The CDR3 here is CASSFRGFAGPQHF. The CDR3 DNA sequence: TGTGCCAGCAGCTTCCGTGGGTTCGCAGGACCCCAGCATTTT.

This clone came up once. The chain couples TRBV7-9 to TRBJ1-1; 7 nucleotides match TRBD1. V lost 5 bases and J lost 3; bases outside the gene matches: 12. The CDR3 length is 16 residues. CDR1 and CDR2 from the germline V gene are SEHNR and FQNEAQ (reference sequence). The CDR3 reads CASSRTTGAGDTEAFF. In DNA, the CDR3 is TGTGCCAGCAGCCGTACCACAGGGGCAGGGGACACTGAAGCTTTCTTT.

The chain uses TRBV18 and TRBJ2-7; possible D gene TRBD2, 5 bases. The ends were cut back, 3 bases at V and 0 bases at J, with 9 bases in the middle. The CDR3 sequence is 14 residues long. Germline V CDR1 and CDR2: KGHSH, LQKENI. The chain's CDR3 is CASSPGETSYEQYF. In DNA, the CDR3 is TGTGCCAGCTCACCGGGAGAGACCTCCTACGAGCAGTACTTC.

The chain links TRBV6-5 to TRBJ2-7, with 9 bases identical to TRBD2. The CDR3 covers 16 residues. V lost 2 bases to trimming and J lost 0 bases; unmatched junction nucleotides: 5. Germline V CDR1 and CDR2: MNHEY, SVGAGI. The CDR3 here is CASSYSPSGDSYEQYF. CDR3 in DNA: TGTGCCAGCAGTTACAGCCCTAGCGGGGACTCCTACGAGCAGTACTTC.

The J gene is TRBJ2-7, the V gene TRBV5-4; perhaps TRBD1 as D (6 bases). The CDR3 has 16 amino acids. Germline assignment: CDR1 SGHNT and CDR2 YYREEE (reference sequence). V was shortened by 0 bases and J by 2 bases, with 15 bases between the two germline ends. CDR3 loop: CASSLDPSGQTYEQYF. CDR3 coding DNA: TGTGCCAGCAGCTTGGACCCCTCAGGACAGACCTACGAGCAGTACTTC.

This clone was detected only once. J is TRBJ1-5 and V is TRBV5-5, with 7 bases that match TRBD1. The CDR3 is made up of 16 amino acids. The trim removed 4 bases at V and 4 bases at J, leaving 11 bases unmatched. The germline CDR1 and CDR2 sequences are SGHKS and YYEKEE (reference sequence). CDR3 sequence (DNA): TGTGCCAGCAGCCCCCAGGACAGGCCCGAAAATCAGCCCCAGCATTTT. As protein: CASSPQDRPENQPQHF.

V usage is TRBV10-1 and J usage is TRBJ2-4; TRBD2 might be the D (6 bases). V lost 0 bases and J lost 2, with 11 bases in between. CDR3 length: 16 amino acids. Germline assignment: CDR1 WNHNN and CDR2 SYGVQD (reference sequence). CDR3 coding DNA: TGCGCCAGCAGTGAGTCCCCGGAGGGACCCAAAAACATTCAGTACTTC. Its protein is CASSESPEGPKNIQYF.

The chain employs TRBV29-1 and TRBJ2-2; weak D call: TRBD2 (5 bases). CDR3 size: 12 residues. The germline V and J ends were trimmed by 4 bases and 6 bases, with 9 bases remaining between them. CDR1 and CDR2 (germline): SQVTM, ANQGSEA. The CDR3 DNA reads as TGCAGCGTTGGAGGGCCGGCCGGGGAGCTGTTTTTT. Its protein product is CSVGGPAGELFF.

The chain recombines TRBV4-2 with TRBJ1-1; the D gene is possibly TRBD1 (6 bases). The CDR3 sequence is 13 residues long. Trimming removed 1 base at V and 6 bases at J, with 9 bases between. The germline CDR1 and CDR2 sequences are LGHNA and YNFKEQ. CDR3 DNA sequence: TGTGCCAGCAGCCAAGCCGAGGGGGCTGAAGCTTTCTTT. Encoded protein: CASSQAEGAEAFF.

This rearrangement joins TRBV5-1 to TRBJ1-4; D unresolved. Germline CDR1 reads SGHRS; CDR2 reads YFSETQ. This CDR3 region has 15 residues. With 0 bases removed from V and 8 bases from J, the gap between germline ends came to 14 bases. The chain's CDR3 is CASSLGMTTGEKLFF. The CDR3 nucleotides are TGCGCCAGCAGCTTGGGCATGACAACCGGAGAAAAACTGTTTTTT.

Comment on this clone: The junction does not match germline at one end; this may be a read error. This CDR3 is CAGRELDRETEAFF. CDR3 coding DNA: TGTGCCGGCAGGGAATTGGATCGGGAGACTGAAGCTTTCTTT. The chain links TRBV6-4 to TRBJ1-1; weak D call: TRBD1 (5 bases). The CDR3 consists of 14 residues. Germline V gene data show CDR1 as MRHNA and CDR2 as SNTAGT.

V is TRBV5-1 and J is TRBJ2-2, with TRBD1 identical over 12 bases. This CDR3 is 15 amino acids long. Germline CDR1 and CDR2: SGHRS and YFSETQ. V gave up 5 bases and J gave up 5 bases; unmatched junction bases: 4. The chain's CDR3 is CASRGTGGETGELFF. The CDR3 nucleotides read TGCGCCAGCAGGGGGACAGGGGGCGAGACCGGGGAGCTGTTTTTT.

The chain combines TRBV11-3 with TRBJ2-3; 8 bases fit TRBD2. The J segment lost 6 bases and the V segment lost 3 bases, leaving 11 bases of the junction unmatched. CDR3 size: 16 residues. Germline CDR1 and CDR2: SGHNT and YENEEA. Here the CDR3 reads CASSFGGSGMVDTQYF. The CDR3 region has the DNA TGTGCCAGCAGCTTCGGGGGTAGCGGGATGGTGGATACGCAGTATTTT.